What follows are 30 T cell receptor beta chains derived from one specimen sequenced in a study of blood T cells in healthy people across ages. Sample-barcoded 5' priming and a J-beta primer mix drove a second PCR of roughly 6 to 12 cycles. TCRdb processed the 5' RACE reads anew with MiXCR; each CDR3 protein has one entry. The sample yields 1.4 million to 1.5 million distinct CDR3 sequences, approximately 40% seen once. Sequenced input: blood. These receptors all come from a woman aged 18-29 years in good health.

This clonotype was counted a few times. This rearrangement joins TRBV18 to TRBJ2-5; 8 bases match TRBD2. The CDR3 extends over 16 amino acids. The junction had 14 bases not matched to a gene; V was cut back by 0 bases and J by 11 bases. Germline assignment: CDR1 KGHSH and CDR2 LQKENI. The DNA of the CDR3 is TGTGCCAGCTCACCACCGAATAGCGGGGCGAACAATGAGCAGTACTTC. Translated: CASSPPNSGANNEQYF.

The chain has TRBV6-5 and TRBJ1-2; D is uncertain. Trimming stripped 5 bases from V and 7 bases from J, with 14 bases between. CDR1 is MNHEY and CDR2 is SVGAGI in the germline V gene. The CDR3 consists of 13 residues. CDR3 coding DNA: TGTGCCAGCAGTGCCCTAAGCGGAACTGGCTACACCTTC. Translation: CASSALSGTGYTF.

This clonotype was seen a few times. CDR3 nucleotide sequence: TGTGCCACCAGCAGAGGAAGGGGCTATAGCGGCCCCTACAATGAGCAGTTCTTC. Translating gives CATSRGRGYSGPYNEQFF. The chain uses TRBV15 and TRBJ2-1; perhaps TRBD2 as D (6 bases). Germline V CDR1 and CDR2: LNHNV, YYDKDF (reference sequence). Trimming cost V 1 base and J 2 bases, with 18 bases left between them. The CDR3 totals 18 residues.

There are a few counts of this clonotype. This chain uses TRBV20-1 with TRBJ1-2; the D gene is possibly TRBD1 (5 bases). V was shortened by 2 bases and J by 8 bases, with 21 bases between the two germline ends. Germline CDR1 is DFQATT and CDR2 is SNEGSKA (reference sequence). This CDR3 is 15 amino acids long. The CDR3 DNA sequence: TGCAGTGCTAGAAGGCCTCAGCGAGAAGGGGACGGCTACACCTTC. Translation gives CSARRPQREGDGYTF.

This clonotype was counted a few times. The chain carries TRBV4-1 and TRBJ2-1; tentative D call: TRBD1 (6 bases). The end of the DNA aligns better with TRBJ2-7, so the J call may be wrong. CDR1 and CDR2 (germline): MGHRA, YSYEKL. The CDR3 consists of 15 residues. The DNA of the CDR3 is TGCGCCAGCAGCCAAGGGACAGACTCCTACAATGAGCAGTACTTC. The encoded protein is CASSQGTDSYNEQYF.

There are many counts of this clonotype. This chain joins TRBV6-6 and TRBJ1-2; tentative D call: TRBD1 (5 bases). The V gene's germline CDR1 is MNHNY and CDR2 SVGAGI (reference sequence). Trimming pared 6 bases from V and 8 bases from J, leaving 16 bases between. This CDR3 region has 13 residues. The CDR3 nucleotides are TGTGCCAGCAGCTTTACAGGAGAGGCAGGCTACACCTTC. Translating gives CASSFTGEAGYTF.

This chain links TRBV20-1 with TRBJ2-5; D is uncertain. V was trimmed by 3 bases and J by 11 bases, leaving 19 bases between them. CDR1 and CDR2 from the germline V gene are DFQATT and SNEGSKA (reference sequence). CDR3 length: 13 amino acids. This CDR3 reads CSASAPNYNEQYF. CDR3 coding DNA: TGCAGTGCTAGCGCGCCAAACTACAATGAGCAGTACTTC.

This clonotype turned up a few times. The chain uses TRBV29-1 and TRBJ2-3; 7 positions match TRBD2. The ends lost 4 bases at V and 5 bases at J; junction bases unmatched: 27. Germline V gene sequence: CDR1 SQVTM, CDR2 ANQGSEA. The CDR3 totals 20 residues. The CDR3 region has the DNA TGCAGCGTTGCTGGGGTTCGGGGCGATTTCCCAGCGGGGAGCGGAGATACGCAGTATTTT. This gives the protein CSVAGVRGDFPAGSGDTQYF.

This rearrangement joins TRBV25-1 to TRBJ2-7, with D tentatively TRBD1 (6 bases). The CDR3 sequence is 15 residues long. Germline lookup yields CDR1 MGHDK and CDR2 SYGVNS. Trimming took 1 base from V and 6 from J, leaving 16 bases between them. The CDR3, as DNA: TGTGCCAGCAGTGAATCGACAGGCCGCCGCGGCGAGCAGTACTTC. This sequence encodes CASSESTGRRGEQYF.

This clonotype was seen repeatedly, ten times or more. The chain's CDR3 is CSVEGLSTSGGLDEQFF. CDR3 coding DNA: TGCAGCGTTGAAGGTCTGTCGACTAGCGGGGGGTTGGATGAGCAGTTCTTC. The rearrangement joins TRBV29-1 to TRBJ2-1; 13 bases are shared with TRBD2. Germline CDR1 SQVTM, CDR2 ANQGSEA. This CDR3 region has 17 residues. V lost 1 base and J lost 8; bases outside the gene matches: 11.

This clonotype occurred a few times. This chain links TRBV5-1 with TRBJ1-4; TRBD1 matches 12 bases. J lost 8 bases, V lost 4 bases, and 12 bases had no gene match. The CDR3 has 17 residues. The germline V gene has CDR1 SGHRS and CDR2 YFSETQ. The CDR3, as DNA: TGCGCCAGCAGCCCGGGACAGGGGGCGCGTGAAAGGGAAAAACTGTTTTTT. The encoded protein is CASSPGQGAREREKLFF.

This clonotype was counted only a few times. This rearrangement joins TRBV20-1 to TRBJ1-4, with a tentative D call TRBD1 (5 bases). The CDR3 is 14 amino acids. V was cut by 0 bases and J by 8 bases, with 13 bases left in between. Germline CDR1 DFQATT, CDR2 SNEGSKA (reference sequence). The CDR3 region is CSARDPREGEKLFF. CDR3 coding DNA: TGCAGTGCTAGAGATCCCAGGGAGGGAGAAAAACTGTTTTTT.

The chain links TRBV10-3 to TRBJ2-5, with 7 bases lining up with TRBD2. Germline values: CDR1 ENHRY, CDR2 SYGVKD. The ends lost 10 bases at V and 1 base at J; junction bases unmatched: 9. The CDR3 extends over 14 amino acids. The CDR3 is CATGPGGTQETQYF. The CDR3 region has the DNA TGTGCCACGGGGCCGGGAGGAACCCAAGAGACCCAGTACTTC.

This clonotype was seen more than once but under ten times. V and J are TRBV20-1 and TRBJ2-1, with 7 positions matching TRBD1. The CDR3 is 13 residues long. V lost 3 bases to trimming and J lost 10 bases; unmatched junction nucleotides: 9. Germline V gene sequence: CDR1 DFQATT, CDR2 SNEGSKA (reference sequence). In DNA form, the CDR3 reads TGCAGTGCTAGGGGCAGGGGACAGCGCGAGCAGTTCTTC. It is translated as CSARGRGQREQFF.

There are a few counts of this clonotype. V is TRBV6-1 and J is TRBJ2-7; D is unclear. Germline CDR1 MNHNS, CDR2 SASEGT. The CDR3 covers 13 residues. V lost 3 bases and J 11 bases, leaving 17 bases between the germline ends. CDR3 nucleotide sequence: TGTGCCAGCAGTGATTTGTCCCGCGATCAAAAGTACTTC. As protein: CASSDLSRDQKYF.

The chain has TRBV20-1 and TRBJ2-4, with D perhaps TRBD1 or TRBD2 (5 bases each). The assigned J gene may be wrong: the sequence end matches TRBJ2-7 better. The germline CDR1 and CDR2 sequences are DFQATT and SNEGSKA (reference sequence). The CDR3 has 14 residues. The CDR3 region is CSANGAAGNHEQYF. CDR3 DNA: TGCAGTGCCAACGGGGCGGCAGGGAACCACGAGCAGTACTTC.

The chain combines TRBV11-3 with TRBJ2-3, with 8 bases fitting TRBD2. The CDR3 has 16 amino acids. With V trimmed by 1 base and J by 5 bases, 8 bases remained unmatched. Germline CDR1 and CDR2: SGHNT and YENEEA. The CDR3 DNA reads TGTGCCAGCAGCTTAGGGGGACGAGCGGGAGAAGATACGCAGTATTTT. Protein product: CASSLGGRAGEDTQYF.

This clonotype has a count of ten or more. The V and J genes are TRBV7-2 and TRBJ2-7, with 7 bases lining up with TRBD1. CDR1 is SGHTA, CDR2 FQGNSA, per germline. With V trimmed by 5 bases and J by 3 bases, 4 bases remained unmatched. The CDR3 loop spans 13 amino acids. The CDR3 reads CASSHRQGYEQYF. The CDR3 DNA is TGTGCCAGCAGCCATCGACAGGGCTACGAGCAGTACTTC.

This clonotype was counted between two and nine times. The gene calls are TRBV28 and TRBJ1-5; 9 nucleotides agree with TRBD1. From germline, CDR1 is MDHEN and CDR2 SYDVKM. V dropped 6 bases and J dropped 4; count of bases not matched to a gene: 7. This CDR3 comprises 15 residues. The CDR3 nucleotides read TGTGCCAGCAGCAGGGACAGGGCGGGAAATCAGCCCCAGCATTTT. This codes for CASSRDRAGNQPQHF.

V is TRBV6-2 or TRBV6-3 and J is TRBJ1-5; no clear D gene. The CDR3 is 10 amino acids. V lost 8 bases and J lost 3, with 2 bases in between. CDR1 is MNHEY and CDR2 is SVGEGT in the germline V gene. CDR3 sequence reads: CASHNQPQHF. The CDR3 region has the DNA TGTGCCAGCCACAATCAGCCCCAGCATTTT.

This clonotype was counted between two and nine times. The chain is built from TRBV4-1 and TRBJ1-2; TRBD1 might be the D (5 bases). The germline gives CDR1 MGHRA, CDR2 YSYEKL. V dropped 6 bases and J dropped 1 base, with 18 bases sitting between them. This CDR3 comprises 16 residues. CDR3 sequence: CASSRSDRQNNYGYTF. CDR3 DNA sequence: TGCGCCAGCAGTCGATCAGACAGACAGAATAACTATGGCTACACCTTC.

The chain recombines TRBV5-1 with TRBJ1-1, with D possibly being TRBD1 (5 bases). This CDR3 comprises 14 residues. Germline CDR1 reads SGHRS; CDR2 reads YFSETQ. The V end was cut by 5 bases, the J end by 3 bases, with 14 bases between. The CDR3 loop is CASRVNAGDTEAFF. CDR3 bases: TGCGCCAGCAGGGTAAATGCGGGGGACACTGAAGCTTTCTTT.

Comments on this clonotype: One end of the junction does not line up with germline, which may come from a read error. The chain recombines TRBV5-1 with TRBJ1-2; D gene uncertain. The CDR3 sequence is 13 residues long. Germline V gene sequence: CDR1 SGHRS, CDR2 YFSETQ. CDR3 sequence: CTSSFRQDYGYTF. The CDR3 nucleotides are TGCACCAGCAGCTTCCGACAAGACTATGGCTACACCTTC.

Concerning this clonotype: A much bigger clone sits one base away, suggesting this may be a read error. The chain carries TRBV13 and TRBJ2-5; D remains ambiguous. The last part of the DNA fits TRBJ2-1 better; the J call may be wrong. This CDR3 contains 14 residues. The germline V gene encodes CDR1 PRHDT and CDR2 FYEKMQ (reference sequence). The CDR3 nucleotides are TGTGCCAGCAGCTTAGTAACAGAACAAGAGACCCAGTTCTTC. This sequence encodes CASSLVTEQETQFF.

With regard to this clonotype: Since a much larger clone is just one base distant, this may be a read error. The chain employs TRBV10-3 and TRBJ2-1; D perhaps matches TRBD2 (6 bases). Germline V gene sequence: CDR1 ENHRY, CDR2 SYGVKD. The CDR3 sequence is 15 residues long. CDR3 sequence reads: CAISESAGPYNERFF. The CDR3 DNA reads TGTGCCATCAGTGAGTCGGCGGGGCCTTACAATGAGCGGTTCTTC.

The chain couples TRBV11-2 to TRBJ2-5; a weak D match, TRBD2 (5 bases). The CDR3 has 15 residues. Trimming took off 3 bases at V and 3 bases at J, with 14 bases between the two ends. Per germline, CDR1 SGHAT and CDR2 FQNNGV. This CDR3 reads CASSLGGGPKETQYF. The CDR3 nucleotides are TGTGCCAGCAGCTTGGGCGGAGGTCCGAAAGAGACCCAGTACTTC.

V and J are TRBV12-3 or TRBV12-4 and TRBJ2-1; tentatively, D is TRBD1 (5 bases). V was pared by 6 bases and J by 9 bases, with 9 bases between. This CDR3 comprises 11 residues. The CDR3 reads CASSRQGEQFF. In DNA form, the CDR3 reads TGTGCCAGCAGCCGCCAGGGTGAGCAGTTCTTC.

This clonotype showed up just a few times. The gene calls are TRBV10-3 and TRBJ2-1; tentative D call: TRBD1 (6 bases). This CDR3 is built from 16 residues. V lost 7 bases to trimming and J lost 11 bases, with 27 bases between them. Germline CDR1 and CDR2: ENHRY and SYGVKD. CDR3 region: CAIINPAYRECGQQFF. For the CDR3, the DNA is TGTGCCATCATCAACCCTGCGTACAGGGAGTGCGGCCAGCAGTTCTTC.

The chain joins TRBV6-6 to TRBJ2-6, with a weak D call TRBD1 (6 bases). Germline V gives CDR1 MNHNY, CDR2 SVGAGI (reference sequence). Trimming pared 2 bases from V and 0 bases from J, leaving 11 bases between. This CDR3 is built from 17 residues. The CDR3 here is CASSYLGHHSGANVLTF. CDR3 sequence (DNA): TGTGCCAGCAGTTACCTGGGACACCACTCTGGGGCCAACGTCCTGACTTTC.

The chain is built from TRBV5-1 and TRBJ2-5, with D perhaps matching TRBD1 (6 bases). Germline V gives CDR1 SGHRS, CDR2 YFSETQ. The CDR3 is 16 amino acids. V dropped 1 base and J dropped 1 base, with 14 bases sitting between them. CDR3 sequence: CASSLRGGSSQETQYF. The CDR3 DNA follows: TGCGCCAGCAGCTTGCGTGGGGGCTCGTCCCAAGAGACCCAGTACTTC.